This T cell receptor (beta chain) was sequenced in a study of blood T cells in healthy people across ages. Notes on the study in general: It was the long-lived donors that had more naive CD4+ cells and higher diversity than aged donors. TCR beta diversity per million T cells fell roughly linearly with age.

V was trimmed by 5 bases and J by 4 bases, leaving 8 bases between them. CDR3 length: 11 amino acids. Germline assignment: CDR1 GTSNPN and CDR2 SVGIG (reference sequence). This clonotype turned up a few times. Its specificity is not known. A sample-barcoded 5' primer and a J-beta primer mix were used in a second PCR of roughly 7 to 11 cycles. One entry per CDR3 protein results from TCRdb running MiXCR on the 5' RACE reads. This repertoire shows 1.5 million to 2 million distinct CDR3 sequences, about 32% found once; its top ten account for 11%. The chain combines TRBV30 with TRBJ1-1, with D uncertain. Sequencing input: blood. The source is a woman in her thirties in good health. This CDR3 reads CAWEESTEAFF. The DNA of the CDR3 is TGTGCCTGGGAGGAAAGCACTGAAGCTTTCTTT.